This T cell receptor beta chain stems from a study of blood T cell repertoires in COVID-19. Across the study: Acute and convalescent COVID-19 samples came from the United States, Italy and Spain. From T cells, B-cell-depleted T cells, or PBMCs came the material, which was cDNA or gDNA.

This clone was detected once. Generated by immunoSEQ multiplex PCR, the TCRdb table keeps only in-frame clones and is missing some. The table shows under 150,000 clones, with 70% to 90% occurring only once. The age range of participants was 18 to 89 years, with residence in about two dozen US areas. The sequenced sample was PBMCs or T cells enriched from blood (not recorded which). The receptor's source is a middle-aged woman who had recovered from COVID-19.

The CDR3 spells CASSIPGQGLSGYTF. The DNA of the CDR3 is TGTGCCAGTAGTATCCCGGGACAGGGATTGTCTGGCTACACCTTC. The rearrangement links TRBV19 to TRBJ1-2; TRBD1 matches 9 bases. V shed 3 bases and J 7 bases; nucleotides not matched to a gene: 9. The V gene's germline CDR1 is LNHDA and CDR2 SQIVND (reference sequence). This CDR3 has 15 residues.